One sample yielded the 30 T cell receptor beta chains listed below, sequenced in a study of T cell responses to AZD1222 COVID-19 vaccine (dated by TCRdb to the early 2020s). This sample's time point label indicates: about 28 days (+/-7) after the second vaccine dose. The library was made by the immunoSEQ multiplex PCR assay. TCRdb took over this immuneACCESS table, retaining in-frame rearrangements with V and J assigned. Such tables are incomplete; in checked studies, under half of the missing clones stem from an unresolved V gene, and the remainder is unexplained. The sample contains tens of thousands of clones, roughly 90% of them found a single time. The ten largest make up less than 9% of the sample. The specimen was peripheral blood, collected 28 days after the second AZD1222 dose. These receptors all come from an adult who received the AZD1222 COVID-19 vaccine.

This CDR3 reads CASSQTGGYTGELFF. The DNA of the CDR3 is TGTGCCAGTAGTCAGACAGGGGGATACACCGGGGAGCTGTTTTTT. The gene calls are TRBV19 and TRBJ2-2; 9 positions match TRBD1. CDR1 is LNHDA and CDR2 is SQIVND in the germline V gene (reference sequence). With 5 bases clipped from V and 3 bases from J, the junction kept 4 bases outside the gene matches. The CDR3 consists of 15 residues.

The chain couples TRBV28 to TRBJ1-4; D gene ambiguous. There are 15 residues in the CDR3. Germline assignment: CDR1 MDHEN and CDR2 SYDVKM. Trimming removed 0 bases at V and 7 bases at J, with 12 bases between. The CDR3 DNA is TGTGCCAGCAGTTTATGGGCAACGGGAAGTGAAAAACTGTTTTTT. This gives the protein CASSLWATGSEKLFF.

The chain carries TRBV28 and TRBJ1-3; D unclear. Germline values: CDR1 MDHEN, CDR2 SYDVKM. V dropped 7 bases and J dropped 8 bases, with 15 bases sitting between them. There are 13 residues in the CDR3. The CDR3 bases are TGTGCCAGCATTCTCCGACCTGGGGACACCATATATTTT. It encodes CASILRPGDTIYF.

The V and J genes are TRBV7-8 and TRBJ2-7; 8 positions agree with TRBD1. V shed 4 bases, J shed 3 bases, and the junction held 5 bases outside the gene matches. Germline CDR1 SGHVS, CDR2 FQNEAQ. The CDR3 is 14 residues long. CDR3 loop: CASSSPGTGYEQYF. The CDR3, as DNA: TGTGCCAGCAGCTCGCCGGGGACAGGCTACGAGCAGTACTTC.

This rearrangement joins TRBV6-6 to TRBJ1-6; D not resolved. The CDR3 totals 13 residues. Germline CDR1 MNHNY, CDR2 SVGAGI (reference sequence). Between the trimmed V and J ends, which lost 0 bases and 11 bases, there was a span of 8 bases. CDR3 sequence: CASSYSMETPLHF. The CDR3 bases are TGTGCCAGCAGTTACTCGATGGAAACACCCCTCCACTTT.

CDR3 residues: CASSMTLPYSNQPQHF. The CDR3 nucleotides are TGTGCCAGTAGTATGACACTTCCTTATAGCAATCAGCCCCAGCATTTT. This chain links TRBV19 with TRBJ1-5, with D unresolved. Germline lookup yields CDR1 LNHDA and CDR2 SQIVND (reference sequence). The CDR3 sequence is 16 residues long. The V gene lost 3 bases and the J gene lost 0 bases, with 12 bases spanning the gap.

The V call is TRBV29-1, the J call TRBJ2-1; unclear D gene. Per the germline V gene, CDR1 is SQVTM and CDR2 is ANQGSEA. Trimming removed 4 bases at V and 6 bases at J, with 13 bases between. The CDR3 totals 13 residues. CDR3 bases: TGCAGCGTTGTCCTCGACATCGGCAATGAGCAGTTCTTC. This encodes CSVVLDIGNEQFF.

This clone was counted between two and nine times. The V and J genes are TRBV15 and TRBJ2-2; TRBD2 might be the D (6 bases). Germline loops: CDR1 LNHNV, CDR2 YYDKDF (reference sequence). The CDR3 length is 15 residues. Trimming removed 5 bases from V and 4 bases from J, with 14 bases in between. The CDR3 nucleotides read TGTGCCACCAGCCGGCCGGAGGGTCCCACCGGGGAGCTGTTTTTT. The encoded protein is CATSRPEGPTGELFF.

This clone occurred a few times. V and J are TRBV15 and TRBJ2-1; a possible D gene is TRBD2 (6 bases). The CDR3 sequence is 18 residues long. CDR1 LNHNV and CDR2 YYDKDF come from the germline V gene (reference sequence). Trimming stripped 5 bases from V and 0 bases from J, with 20 bases between. This chain's CDR3 is CATSRGGIAESSYNEQFF. The CDR3 DNA follows: TGTGCCACCAGCCGAGGAGGGATAGCGGAAAGCTCCTACAATGAGCAGTTCTTC.

V gene TRBV11-2 combines with J gene TRBJ1-1, with D possibly TRBD1 on 6 matching bases. V lost 1 base to trimming and J lost 4 bases, with 19 bases between them. The CDR3 consists of 17 residues. CDR1 is SGHAT, CDR2 FQNNGV, per germline. The CDR3 reads CASSLVGAGVSGTEAFF. The CDR3 DNA is TGTGCCAGCAGCTTAGTGGGGGCAGGGGTTAGCGGCACTGAAGCTTTCTTT. The full variable domain, its missing parts supplied by reference TRBV11-2 and TRBJ1-1, is EAGVAQSPRYKIIEKRQSVAFWCNPISGHATLYWYQQILGQGPKLLIQFQNNGVVDDSQLPKDRFSAERLKGVDSTLKIQPAKLEDSAVYLCASSLVGAGVSGTEAFFGQGTRLTVV.

The chain joins TRBV5-5 to TRBJ1-2; D uncertain. This CDR3 comprises 13 residues. Trimming stripped 2 bases from V and 2 bases from J, with 7 bases between. Germline CDR1 reads SGHKS; CDR2 reads YYEKEE (reference sequence). Here the CDR3 reads CASSFMENYGYTF. The CDR3 nucleotides are TGTGCCAGCAGCTTTATGGAAAACTATGGCTACACCTTC.

This clone is deemed medium-sized. Here the CDR3 DNA reads TGTGCCAGCAGTCCCGGGACAGGGGGCGCAGAGACCCAGTACTTC. This translates into CASSPGTGGAETQYF. The chain links TRBV6-4 to TRBJ2-5; the match to TRBD1 covers 12 bases. V lost 5 bases to trimming and J lost 4 bases; unmatched junction nucleotides: 5. Germline CDR1 MRHNA, CDR2 SNTAGT. This CDR3 is 15 amino acids long.

The genes are TRBV2 and TRBJ1-1, with a weak D call TRBD1 (5 bases). There are 14 residues in the CDR3. V was cut by 3 bases and J by 1 base, with 9 bases left in between. CDR1 is SNHLY, CDR2 FYNNEI, per germline. The CDR3 nucleotides are TGTGCCAGCAGTGACCTGGGGACGAACACTGAAGCTTTCTTT. It encodes CASSDLGTNTEAFF. The full variable domain, its missing parts supplied by reference TRBV2 and TRBJ1-1, is EPEVTQTPSHQVTQMGQEVILRCVPISNHLYFYWYRQILGQKVEFLVSFYNNEISEKSEIFDDQFSVERPDGSNFTLKIRSTKLEDSAMYFCASSDLGTNTEAFFGQGTRLTVV.

V usage is TRBV5-4 and J usage is TRBJ2-1, with 9 nucleotides matching TRBD2. The CDR3 spans 18 residues. With V trimmed by 4 bases and J by 0 bases, 11 bases remained unmatched. Germline V gives CDR1 SGHNT, CDR2 YYREEE (reference sequence). The CDR3 reads CASSGETSGRLSYNEQFF. The CDR3 coding sequence is TGTGCCAGCAGCGGCGAGACTAGCGGACGCCTCTCCTACAATGAGCAGTTCTTC.

The chain has TRBV6-5 and TRBJ1-1; D call uncertain. Germline CDR1 is MNHEY and CDR2 is SVGAGI. V lost 6 bases, J lost 2 bases, and 13 bases lay in between. The CDR3 has 14 residues. The CDR3 sequence: CASRNPVLNTEAFF. Written as DNA, the CDR3 is TGTGCCAGCAGAAACCCCGTACTCAACACTGAAGCTTTCTTT.

The CDR3 here is CATSDLQSTGGNNEQFF. The DNA for the CDR3 is TGTGCCACCAGTGATTTGCAGTCGACCGGCGGGAACAATGAGCAGTTCTTC. The gene calls are TRBV24-1 and TRBJ2-1, with a tentative D call TRBD2 (6 bases). The V gene's germline CDR1 is KGHDR and CDR2 SFDVKD. This CDR3 is 17 amino acids long. Trimming pared 0 bases from V and 5 bases from J, leaving 16 bases between.

The rearrangement uses TRBV28 and TRBJ1-4; perhaps TRBD1 as D (5 bases). The CDR3 covers 14 residues. The V gene lost 8 bases and the J gene lost 7 bases, with 17 bases spanning the gap. Per the germline V gene, CDR1 is MDHEN and CDR2 is SYDVKM. In DNA, the CDR3 is TGTGCCAGCGGGTCTCCTCTGAGGGGTGAAAAACTGTTTTTT. The encoded protein is CASGSPLRGEKLFF.

The chain links TRBV6-4 to TRBJ2-3; 9 nucleotides agree with TRBD2. The CDR3 runs 15 residues. Germline CDR1 reads MRHNA; CDR2 reads SNTAGT. Unmatched junction bases numbered 4, after V lost 0 bases and J lost 6 bases. CDR3 region: CASSDSMAGGDTQYF. CDR3 nucleotides: TGTGCCAGCAGTGACTCGATGGCGGGAGGGGATACGCAGTATTTT.

The chain joins TRBV7-6 to TRBJ2-2; 10 bases are shared with TRBD1. V was clipped by 4 bases and J by 4 bases; unmatched bases: 3. The CDR3 has 15 amino acids. In germline, CDR1 is SGHVS, CDR2 FNYEAQ. The CDR3 protein is CASSWGQGTTGELFF. In nucleotides, the CDR3 is TGTGCCAGCAGCTGGGGACAGGGGACCACCGGGGAGCTGTTTTTT.

J is TRBJ2-7 and V is TRBV4-1; no firm D call. This CDR3 region has 13 residues. Per germline, CDR1 MGHRA and CDR2 YSYEKL. V was cut by 1 base and J by 3 bases, with 7 bases left in between. As DNA, the CDR3 is TGCGCCAGCAGCCAAGTTCCAGACTACGAGCAGTACTTC. Protein: CASSQVPDYEQYF.

In this sample, this clone turned up once. V and J are TRBV30 and TRBJ2-4, with 9 bases lining up with TRBD1. From germline, CDR1 is GTSNPN and CDR2 SVGIG (reference sequence). Unmatched junction bases numbered 9, after V lost 2 bases and J lost 1 base. The CDR3 runs 17 residues. CDR3 nucleotide sequence: TGTGCCTGGAGTCGGGACAGGGAAGCAAGGGCCAAAAACATTCAGTACTTC. Encoded protein: CAWSRDREARAKNIQYF.

This clone has only a few counts. The gene calls are TRBV6-4 and TRBJ2-1; D perhaps matches TRBD2 (6 bases). From germline, CDR1 is MRHNA and CDR2 SNTAGT. Trimming left V 4 bases short and J 8 bases short, with 24 bases between. This CDR3 has 17 amino acids. CDR3 amino acids: CASSARVGGDGSDEQFF. For the CDR3, the DNA is TGTGCCAGCAGTGCCCGAGTCGGAGGGGATGGGTCGGATGAGCAGTTCTTC.

The chain joins TRBV12-3 or TRBV12-4 to TRBJ2-7, with D possibly being TRBD2 (6 bases). The CDR3 consists of 13 residues. The ends were cut back, 5 bases at V and 3 bases at J, with 11 bases in the middle. This CDR3 is CASSRGLYYEQYF. CDR3 DNA: TGTGCCAGCAGTAGGGGACTTTACTACGAGCAGTACTTC.

The chain combines TRBV7-2 with TRBJ1-2; D call uncertain. With 0 bases removed from V and 7 bases from J, the gap between germline ends came to 12 bases. This CDR3 is built from 14 residues. CDR1 SGHTA and CDR2 FQGNSA come from the germline V gene. In DNA, the CDR3 is TGTGCCAGCAGCTTAGCGCCTTCGCGGGTTGGCTACACCTTC. Translating it yields CASSLAPSRVGYTF.

This clone was observed once. V is TRBV2 and J is TRBJ2-7; possibly TRBD1 or TRBD2 for D (5 bases each). V lost 5 bases to trimming and J lost 3 bases, with 14 bases between them. Germline CDR1 reads SNHLY; CDR2 reads FYNNEI. The CDR3 contains 14 residues. The CDR3 sequence is CASSSGTGFYEQYF. As DNA, the CDR3 is TGTGCCAGCAGTTCCGGGACGGGGTTCTACGAGCAGTACTTC.

Only one count was recorded for this clone. V and J are TRBV6-5 and TRBJ1-1; a weak D match, TRBD1 (5 bases). The ends were cut back, 4 bases at V and 3 bases at J, with 15 bases in the middle. The CDR3 has 15 residues. The germline V gene has CDR1 MNHEY and CDR2 SVGAGI. DNA for the CDR3: TGTGCCAGCAGTTCGGAGACACTGGGGGACACTGAAGCTTTCTTT. It specifies CASSSETLGDTEAFF.

This clone is medium-sized in the sample. The chain couples TRBV6-5 to TRBJ2-5, with TRBD2 matching over 13 bases. V lost 5 bases to trimming and J lost 5 bases; unmatched junction nucleotides: 5. Germline V gene data show CDR1 as MNHEY and CDR2 as SVGAGI. The CDR3 totals 15 residues. The CDR3 nucleotides are TGTGCCAGCAGTCTCGGGACTAGCGGGGCTGAGACCCAGTACTTC. Amino acid sequence: CASSLGTSGAETQYF.

The genes are TRBV9 and TRBJ2-5; 9 bases align to TRBD2. CDR1 SGDLS and CDR2 YYNGEE come from the germline V gene. The trim removed 4 bases at V and 2 bases at J, leaving 15 bases unmatched. CDR3 length: 18 residues. CDR3: CASSPPYGRGREQETQYF. CDR3 DNA sequence: TGTGCCAGCAGCCCTCCCTACGGTCGCGGGAGGGAACAAGAGACCCAGTACTTC.

V is TRBV12-3 or TRBV12-4 and J is TRBJ1-2, with D unresolved. Trimming stripped 5 bases from V and 2 bases from J, with 6 bases between. The CDR3 has 12 amino acids. CDR3 sequence reads: CASSVDNYGYTF. The CDR3 bases are TGTGCCAGCAGTGTGGACAACTATGGCTACACCTTC.

This CDR3 reads CAISEGGWESEQYF. The CDR3 coding sequence is TGTGCCATCAGTGAGGGGGGTTGGGAATCCGAGCAGTACTTC. The rearrangement links TRBV10-3 to TRBJ2-7, with D perhaps assigned TRBD1 or TRBD2 (5 bases each). Trimming left V 2 bases short and J 6 bases short, with 14 bases between. This CDR3 spans 14 amino acids. Per the germline V gene, CDR1 is ENHRY and CDR2 is SYGVKD.